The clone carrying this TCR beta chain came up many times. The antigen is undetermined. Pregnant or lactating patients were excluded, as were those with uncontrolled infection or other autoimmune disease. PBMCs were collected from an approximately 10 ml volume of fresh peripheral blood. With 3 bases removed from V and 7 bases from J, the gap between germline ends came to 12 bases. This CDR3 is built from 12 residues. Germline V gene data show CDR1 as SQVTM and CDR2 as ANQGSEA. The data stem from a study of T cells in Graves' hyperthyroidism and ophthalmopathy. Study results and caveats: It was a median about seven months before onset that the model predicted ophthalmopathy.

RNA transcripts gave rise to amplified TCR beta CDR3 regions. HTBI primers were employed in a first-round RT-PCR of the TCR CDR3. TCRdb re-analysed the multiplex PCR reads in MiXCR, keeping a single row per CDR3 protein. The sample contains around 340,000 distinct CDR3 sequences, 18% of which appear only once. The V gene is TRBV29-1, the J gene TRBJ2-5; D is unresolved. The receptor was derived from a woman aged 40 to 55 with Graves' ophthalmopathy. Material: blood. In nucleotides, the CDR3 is TGCAGCGTTGAGAAGGGATCCATGACCCAGTACTTC. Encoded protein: CSVEKGSMTQYF.